The 10 T cell receptor beta chains presented below share a single source sample, sequenced in a study of cytomegalovirus exposure and HLA in healthy donors. 13 Jbeta primers and 60 Vbeta primers were used for the PCR. The repertoire was sequenced with immunoSEQ multiplex PCR; TCRdb's copy has only in-frame clones and lacks some. This table has 150,000 to 200,000 clones, approximately 76% appearing once. The sequencing input was PBMCs. All receptors derive from a female donor in good health and CMV-seronegative.

The chain has TRBV2 and TRBJ1-2; D might be TRBD1 (5 bases). Germline values: CDR1 SNHLY, CDR2 FYNNEI. The CDR3 has 15 residues. Trimming shortened V by 10 bases and J by 6 bases, and 24 bases separated the two germline ends. The CDR3 nucleotides are TGTGCCACCTCTTCTCAAAGGGGCAGGACTAATGGCTACACCTTC. Encoded protein: CATSSQRGRTNGYTF.

This chain uses TRBV5-6 with TRBJ1-4, with D possibly being TRBD1 (6 bases). V was clipped by 0 bases and J by 4 bases, with 10 bases between them. The CDR3 consists of 15 residues. Germline V lookup: CDR1 SGHDT, CDR2 YYEEEE. This chain's CDR3 is CASSLEGRGNEKLFF. CDR3 DNA: TGTGCCAGCAGCTTGGAAGGCAGGGGTAATGAAAAACTGTTTTTT.

This rearrangement joins TRBV2 to TRBJ1-5; D is perhaps TRBD1 (5 bases). The CDR3 spans 13 residues. Germline CDR1 is SNHLY and CDR2 is FYNNEI. Trimming took 6 bases from V and 2 from J, leaving 8 bases between them. CDR3 protein: CASRGGGNQPQHF. DNA of the CDR3: TGTGCCAGCAGGGGGGGTGGCAATCAGCCCCAGCATTTT.

The rearrangement links TRBV15 to TRBJ2-2, with 15 bases aligning to TRBD2. The CDR3 length is 16 residues. Germline V gene data show CDR1 as LNHNV and CDR2 as YYDKDF (reference sequence). V lost 1 base and J lost 7; bases outside the gene matches: 1. The CDR3 is CATSRGTSGRGGELFF. DNA of the CDR3: TGTGCCACCAGCAGAGGGACTAGCGGGAGGGGCGGGGAGCTGTTTTTT. The complete variable domain, with remaining parts taken from reference TRBV15 and TRBJ2-2, reads DAMVIQNPRYQVTQFGKPVTLSCSQTLNHNVMYWYQQKSSQAPKLLFHYYDKDFNNEADTPDNFQSRRPNTSFCFLDIRSPGLGDTAMYLCATSRGTSGRGGELFFGEGSRLTVL.

V and J are TRBV6-1 and TRBJ1-4, with D uncertain. Between the trimmed V and J ends, which lost 1 base and 7 bases, there was a span of 22 bases. In germline, CDR1 is MNHNS, CDR2 SASEGT. The CDR3 runs 18 residues. DNA for the CDR3: TGTGCCAGCAGTGAAGTGGAAGGGATAAGGGTAGGGAGTGAAAAACTGTTTTTT. This translates into CASSEVEGIRVGSEKLFF.

This sequence joins TRBV5-1 and TRBJ2-3, with TRBD2 matching over 11 bases. The length of the CDR3 is 15 residues. V was clipped by 4 bases and J by 3 bases; unmatched bases: 4. CDR1 is SGHRS and CDR2 is YFSETQ in the germline V gene. CDR3 sequence reads: CASSRLAGSTDTQYF. CDR3 sequence (DNA): TGCGCCAGCAGCCGACTAGCGGGATCAACAGATACGCAGTATTTT.

This chain connects TRBV19 to TRBJ2-2; D is unclear. Germline CDR1 is LNHDA and CDR2 is SQIVND (reference sequence). CDR3 length: 14 residues. V gave up 2 bases and J gave up 5 bases, with 9 bases separating them. CDR3 DNA: TGTGCCAGTAGTATACAGCTAGGTACCGGGGAGCTGTTTTTT. Its protein product is CASSIQLGTGELFF.

The table lists this clone with a few counts. The genes are TRBV5-1 and TRBJ2-2; 7 bases align to TRBD2. The CDR3 spans 15 residues. Germline V gene lookup returns CDR1 SGHRS and CDR2 YFSETQ. V lost 2 bases and J lost 2; bases outside the gene matches: 3. CDR3 protein: CASSLPSGNTGELFF. The DNA for the CDR3 is TGCGCCAGCAGCTTACCTAGCGGAAACACCGGGGAGCTGTTTTTT.

Turning to this clone: The junction differs from germline at one of its ends, possibly a read error. The genes are TRBV7-9 and TRBJ1-1; D is unclear. The CDR3 loop spans 13 amino acids. The germline gives CDR1 SEHNR, CDR2 FQNEAQ (reference sequence). DNA for the CDR3: TGTGCCAGCAGCCTAGCCCGAGCTACTGAAGCTTTCTTT. Protein: CASSLARATEAFF.

This clone came up a few times. This CDR3 reads CASSPLPGGTNEKLFF. The CDR3 coding sequence is TGTGCCAGCAGCCCACTCCCCGGGGGAACTAATGAAAAACTGTTTTTT. The rearrangement links TRBV5-5 to TRBJ1-4; tentatively, D is TRBD1 (5 bases). CDR1 is SGHKS and CDR2 is YYEKEE in the germline V gene (reference sequence). The CDR3 runs to 16 residues. Trimming cost V 4 bases and J 1 base, with 14 bases left between them.